This T cell receptor beta chain was observed in a study of cytomegalovirus exposure and HLA in healthy donors. Looking at the study overall: From 150 million to 200 million T cells, an earlier analysis saw approximately 120 million unique TCR beta sequences.

Primers: 60 Vbeta forward and 13 Jbeta reverse. Profiling relied on immunoSEQ multiplex PCR, and the TCRdb table lists in-frame clones only, not all of them. In the table there are fewer than 150,000 clones, about 80% of which are singletons. Remarks on this clone: The target antigen is unknown.

Germline V lookup: CDR1 MNHEY, CDR2 SMNVEV (reference sequence). The V end lost 2 bases, the J end lost 0 bases, and 14 bases lay between the germline ends. This CDR3 has 16 residues. Study-level findings and limits: The study recorded 150 to 200 TCR beta chains that were cytomegalovirus-associated.

This chain links TRBV27 with TRBJ2-7; D may be TRBD1 (6 bases). The source of this sequence is a middle-aged man in good health and CMV-seronegative. Sequencing used PBMCs. The CDR3 here is CASSLNGQLRSYEQYF. The CDR3 DNA sequence: TGTGCCAGCAGTTTAAATGGACAGTTACGCTCCTACGAGCAGTACTTC.